Shown below are 13 T cell receptor beta chains from a single sample sequenced in a study of T cell repertoires in cytomegalovirus infection. TCRdb itself ran the reads through MiXCR, one entry per CDR3 protein. The table records 510,000 or so distinct CDR3 sequences, roughly 29% of them present only once. The sequenced sample was PBMCs. The receptors come from a human donor in good health (CMV status not recorded). Some clones in this sample may be carry-over from other donors' samples.

This clonotype came up a few times. This chain uses TRBV27 with TRBJ1-1; 8 positions match TRBD1. The trim removed 7 bases at V and 1 base at J, leaving 11 bases unmatched. The CDR3 spans 16 residues. Germline lookup yields CDR1 MNHEY and CDR2 SMNVEV (reference sequence). As DNA, the CDR3 is TGTGCCAGCACTCGGTCGGGGACAGGTAGGAACACTGAAGCTTTCTTT. It encodes CASTRSGTGRNTEAFF.

This clonotype has ten or more counts. The chain uses TRBV28 and TRBJ2-5, with 9 bases matching TRBD1. CDR3 length: 14 residues. CDR1 MDHEN and CDR2 SYDVKM come from the germline V gene. V lost 5 bases and J lost 5; bases outside the gene matches: 6. The CDR3 bases are TGTGCCAGCAGTCCGGGGACAGGGTGGGAGACCCAGTACTTC. Translated: CASSPGTGWETQYF.

CDR3 nucleotides: TGTGCCACCAGCAGAGATATCGCAGGGCTAGGAAACACCATATATTTT. It is translated as CATSRDIAGLGNTIYF. This rearrangement joins TRBV15 to TRBJ1-3; possible D gene TRBD1, 5 bases. This CDR3 comprises 16 residues. V gave up 0 bases and J gave up 4 bases, with 13 bases separating them. Germline CDR1 and CDR2: LNHNV and YYDKDF (reference sequence).

This clonotype has just a few counts. The chain carries TRBV15 and TRBJ2-3, with TRBD2 matching 7 bases. V lost 2 bases, J lost 4 bases, and 12 bases stayed unmatched. The CDR3 has 17 amino acids. In germline, CDR1 is LNHNV, CDR2 YYDKDF (reference sequence). The CDR3: CATSRSGRGRDADTQYF. The CDR3 DNA follows: TGTGCCACCAGCAGATCCGGTCGAGGGAGGGATGCAGATACGCAGTATTTT.

The chain recombines TRBV12-3 or TRBV12-4 with TRBJ2-2; 8 bases match TRBD2. This CDR3 is built from 14 residues. V shed 7 bases and J 5 bases; nucleotides not matched to a gene: 6. CDR3 region: CASKPGGGTGELFF. In DNA, the CDR3 is TGTGCCAGCAAGCCGGGAGGGGGGACCGGGGAGCTGTTTTTT.

The chain employs TRBV7-2 and TRBJ2-1; 7 nucleotides line up with TRBD2. The J segment lost 5 bases and the V segment lost 2 bases, leaving 9 bases of the junction unmatched. This CDR3 is built from 16 residues. In germline, CDR1 is SGHTA, CDR2 FQGNSA. CDR3: CASSLNGGSTHNEQFF. DNA for the CDR3: TGTGCCAGCAGCTTAAATGGCGGGAGTACCCACAATGAGCAGTTCTTC.

This clonotype was detected a few times. The rearrangement uses TRBV6-5 and TRBJ2-7, with D perhaps TRBD1 (5 bases). Germline values: CDR1 MNHEY, CDR2 SVGAGI. V was pared by 4 bases and J by 4 bases, with 14 bases between. This CDR3 comprises 14 residues. In nucleotides, the CDR3 is TGTGCCAGCAGTTTCGGAGTCACAGGATACGAGCAGTACTTC. Translation gives CASSFGVTGYEQYF.

The V call is TRBV3-1, the J call TRBJ2-5; 8 positions match TRBD2. This CDR3 contains 15 residues. Germline V CDR1 and CDR2: LGHDT, YNNKEL (reference sequence). J was trimmed by 1 base and V by 4 bases; bases with no gene match: 5. This chain's CDR3 is CASSPTSDIQETQYF. The CDR3 DNA reads as TGTGCCAGCAGCCCGACTAGCGACATCCAAGAGACCCAGTACTTC.

This clonotype came up a few times. V is TRBV6-2 or TRBV6-3 and J is TRBJ2-1; 7 positions match TRBD1. Germline CDR1 reads MNHEY; CDR2 reads SVGEGT. V dropped 0 bases and J dropped 0; count of bases not matched to a gene: 2. The CDR3 has 16 amino acids. The CDR3, as DNA: TGTGCCAGCAGTTACTCGGGACAGATCTCCTACAATGAGCAGTTCTTC. Translated: CASSYSGQISYNEQFF.

This clonotype appeared a few times. CDR3 loop: CASSLPTPGLAATSFF. The CDR3 bases are TGTGCCAGCAGCCTACCCACCCCAGGACTAGCTGCAACGTCGTTCTTC. The gene calls are TRBV7-9 and TRBJ2-1, with 8 bases that match TRBD2. Germline V lookup: CDR1 SEHNR, CDR2 FQNEAQ (reference sequence). V lost 5 bases to trimming and J lost 15 bases; unmatched junction nucleotides: 21. This CDR3 region has 16 residues.

This clonotype was seen a few times. The chain carries TRBV6-1 and TRBJ2-2; tentative D call: TRBD2 (5 bases). The CDR3 loop spans 13 amino acids. Deletions cut 6 bases from V and 1 base from J, with 6 bases between. Germline CDR1 is MNHNS and CDR2 is SASEGT. For the CDR3, the DNA is TGTGCCAGCAGAACTAGGAACACCGGGGAGCTGTTTTTT. Translating gives CASRTRNTGELFF.

The CDR3 bases are TGCAGTGCTAACCCCGGCAGGGGGCGACTCGATAGCAATCAGCCCCAGCATTTT. This translates into CSANPGRGRLDSNQPQHF. This sequence joins TRBV20-1 and TRBJ1-5, with 8 bases fitting TRBD1. With V trimmed by 4 bases and J by 0 bases, 14 bases remained unmatched. Germline V gene data show CDR1 as DFQATT and CDR2 as SNEGSKA (reference sequence). The CDR3 consists of 18 residues.

The chain carries TRBV5-1 and TRBJ2-5; 7 nucleotides align to TRBD1. The germline V gene encodes CDR1 SGHRS and CDR2 YFSETQ. The CDR3 is made up of 16 amino acids. V was pared by 0 bases and J by 4 bases, with 9 bases of the junction left unmatched. CDR3 DNA: TGCGCCAGCAGCTTGGAGGGAACAGGGGTTTTAGAGACCCAGTACTTC. Residues: CASSLEGTGVLETQYF.